This paragraph covers one T cell receptor beta chain sequence. Antigen: not known. The sample is drawn from a study of PD-1 blockade in classical Hodgkin lymphoma. Broader study findings: Nivolumab initiation under 1 year post-ASCT meant exclusion.

Time point given: cycle 4 day 1 (C4D1), after less than 7 weeks of nivolumab. Each of the patients experienced relapse following autologous stem cell transplantation, and their brentuximab vedotin exposure differed. Generated by immunoSEQ multiplex PCR, the TCRdb table keeps only in-frame clones and is missing some. The table shows some 24,000 clones, with under 75% occurring only once. The CDR3 length is 12 residues. The germline CDR1 and CDR2 sequences are ENHRY and SYGVKD. Trimming took 4 bases from V and 3 from J, leaving 6 bases between them. Sequenced here: peripheral blood mononuclear cells (PBMCs), sampled before the fourth cycle of nivolumab. This rearrangement joins TRBV10-3 to TRBJ2-5, with D unclear. This clonotype originated in a human donor with classical Hodgkin lymphoma. This chain's CDR3 is CAISAREETQYF. CDR3 nucleotide sequence: TGTGCCATCAGTGCTCGAGAAGAGACCCAGTACTTC.